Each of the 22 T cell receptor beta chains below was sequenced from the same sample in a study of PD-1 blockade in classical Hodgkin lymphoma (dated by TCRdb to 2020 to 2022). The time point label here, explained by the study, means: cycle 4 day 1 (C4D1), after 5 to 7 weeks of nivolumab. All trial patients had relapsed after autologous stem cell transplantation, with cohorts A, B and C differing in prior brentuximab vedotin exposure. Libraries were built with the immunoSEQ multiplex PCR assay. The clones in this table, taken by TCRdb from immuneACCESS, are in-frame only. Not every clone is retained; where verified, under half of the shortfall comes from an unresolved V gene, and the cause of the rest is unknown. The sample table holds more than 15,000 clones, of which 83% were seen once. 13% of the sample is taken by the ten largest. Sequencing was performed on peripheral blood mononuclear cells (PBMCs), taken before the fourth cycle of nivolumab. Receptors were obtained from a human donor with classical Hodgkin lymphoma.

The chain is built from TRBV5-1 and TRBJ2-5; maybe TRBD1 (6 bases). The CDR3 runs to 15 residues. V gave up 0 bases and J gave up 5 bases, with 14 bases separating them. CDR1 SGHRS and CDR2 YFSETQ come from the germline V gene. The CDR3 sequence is CASSLVGDRRETQYF. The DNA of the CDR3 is TGCGCCAGCAGCTTGGTAGGTGACAGGAGGGAGACCCAGTACTTC.

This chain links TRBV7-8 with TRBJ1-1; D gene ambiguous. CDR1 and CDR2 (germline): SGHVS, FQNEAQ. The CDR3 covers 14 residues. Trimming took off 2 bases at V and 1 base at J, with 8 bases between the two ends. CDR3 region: CASSLFKGNTEAFF. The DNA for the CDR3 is TGTGCCAGCAGCTTATTTAAGGGGAACACTGAAGCTTTCTTT.

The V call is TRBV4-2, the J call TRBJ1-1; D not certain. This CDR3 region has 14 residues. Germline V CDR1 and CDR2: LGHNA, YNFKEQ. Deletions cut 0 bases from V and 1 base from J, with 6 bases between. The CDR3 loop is CASSQDAGNTEAFF. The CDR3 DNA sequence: TGTGCCAGCAGCCAAGATGCAGGGAACACTGAAGCTTTCTTT.

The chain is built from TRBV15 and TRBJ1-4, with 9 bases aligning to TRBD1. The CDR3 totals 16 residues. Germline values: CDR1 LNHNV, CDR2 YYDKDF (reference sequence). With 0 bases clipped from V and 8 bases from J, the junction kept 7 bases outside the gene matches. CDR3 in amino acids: CATSRDRKTGGEKLFF. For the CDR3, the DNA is TGTGCCACCAGCAGAGATCGTAAGACAGGGGGGGAAAAACTGTTTTTT.

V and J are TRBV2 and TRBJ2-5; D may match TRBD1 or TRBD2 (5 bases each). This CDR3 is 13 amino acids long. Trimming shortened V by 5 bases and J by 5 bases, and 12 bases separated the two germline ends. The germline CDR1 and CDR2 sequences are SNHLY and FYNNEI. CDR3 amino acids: CASSTGRMETQYF. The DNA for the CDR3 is TGTGCCAGCAGTACGGGACGGATGGAGACCCAGTACTTC.

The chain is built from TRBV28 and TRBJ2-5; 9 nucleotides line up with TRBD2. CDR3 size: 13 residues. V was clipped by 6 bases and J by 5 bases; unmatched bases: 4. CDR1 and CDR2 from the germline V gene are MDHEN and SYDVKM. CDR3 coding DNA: TGTGCCAGCAGGCGGGGGGGGGCCGAGACCCAGTACTTC. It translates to CASRRGGAETQYF.

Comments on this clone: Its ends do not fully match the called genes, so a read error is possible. The CDR3 DNA is TGTGCCAGAGTGAACGCCGGGGAGCTGTTTTTT. It encodes CARVNAGELFF. The chain couples TRBV6-4 to TRBJ2-2; D gene uncertain. The germline CDR1 and CDR2 sequences are MRHNA and SNTAGT. The CDR3 totals 11 residues.

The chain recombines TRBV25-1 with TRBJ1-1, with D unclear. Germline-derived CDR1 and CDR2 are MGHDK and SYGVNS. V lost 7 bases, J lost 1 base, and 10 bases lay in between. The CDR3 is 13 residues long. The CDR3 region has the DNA TGTGCCAGCACCTCAGAGGCGAACACTGAAGCTTTCTTT. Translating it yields CASTSEANTEAFF.

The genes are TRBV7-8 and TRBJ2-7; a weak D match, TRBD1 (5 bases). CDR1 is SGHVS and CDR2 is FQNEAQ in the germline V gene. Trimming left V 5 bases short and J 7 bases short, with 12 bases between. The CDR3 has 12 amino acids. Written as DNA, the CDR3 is TGTGCCAGCAGCCAGCAGGGATTAGAGCAGTACTTC. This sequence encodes CASSQQGLEQYF.

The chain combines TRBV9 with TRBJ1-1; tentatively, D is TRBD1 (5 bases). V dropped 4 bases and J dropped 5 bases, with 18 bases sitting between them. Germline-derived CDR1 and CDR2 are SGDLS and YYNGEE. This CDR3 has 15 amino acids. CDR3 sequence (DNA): TGTGCCAGCAGCCTCATCCAGGGTTCGGGTACTGAAGCTTTCTTT. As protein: CASSLIQGSGTEAFF.

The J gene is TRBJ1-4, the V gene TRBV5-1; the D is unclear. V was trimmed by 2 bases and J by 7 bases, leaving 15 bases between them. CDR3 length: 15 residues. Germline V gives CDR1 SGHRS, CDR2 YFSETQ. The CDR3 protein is CASSFDGPLLEKLFF. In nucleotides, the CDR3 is TGCGCCAGCAGCTTCGATGGGCCACTGCTTGAAAAACTGTTTTTT.

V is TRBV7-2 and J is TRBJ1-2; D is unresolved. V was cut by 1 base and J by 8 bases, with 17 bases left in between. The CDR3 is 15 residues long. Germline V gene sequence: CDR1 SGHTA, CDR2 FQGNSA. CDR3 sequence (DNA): TGTGCCAGCAGCTTAGTTGCGGGAAGCCCGGCGGGCTACACCTTC. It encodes CASSLVAGSPAGYTF.

The DNA for the CDR3 is TGCGCCAGCAGCCATACAGGGTTGGGCACTGAAGCTTTCTTT. This translates into CASSHTGLGTEAFF. The chain is built from TRBV4-3 and TRBJ1-1; weak D call: TRBD1 (6 bases). From germline, CDR1 is LGHNA and CDR2 YSLEER. V lost 3 bases and J 4 bases, leaving 12 bases between the germline ends. The CDR3 is 14 amino acids.

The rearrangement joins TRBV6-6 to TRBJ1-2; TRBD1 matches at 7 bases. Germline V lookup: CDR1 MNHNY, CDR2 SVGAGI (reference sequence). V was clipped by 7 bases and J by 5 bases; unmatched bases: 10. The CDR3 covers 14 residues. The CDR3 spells CASINTGANYGYTF. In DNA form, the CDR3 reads TGTGCCAGCATTAATACAGGGGCGAATTATGGCTACACCTTC.

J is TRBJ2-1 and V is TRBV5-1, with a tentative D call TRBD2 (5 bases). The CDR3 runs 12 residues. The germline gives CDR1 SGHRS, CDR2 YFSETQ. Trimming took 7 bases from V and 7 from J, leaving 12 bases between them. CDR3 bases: TGCGCCAGCGGAGAGGGCTTAAATGAGCAGTTCTTC. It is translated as CASGEGLNEQFF.

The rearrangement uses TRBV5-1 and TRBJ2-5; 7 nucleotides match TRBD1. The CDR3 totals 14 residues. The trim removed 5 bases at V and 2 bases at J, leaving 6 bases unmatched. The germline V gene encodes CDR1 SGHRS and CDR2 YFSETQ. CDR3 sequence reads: CASRRDRVQETQYF. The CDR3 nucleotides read TGCGCCAGCAGACGTGACAGGGTTCAAGAGACCCAGTACTTC.

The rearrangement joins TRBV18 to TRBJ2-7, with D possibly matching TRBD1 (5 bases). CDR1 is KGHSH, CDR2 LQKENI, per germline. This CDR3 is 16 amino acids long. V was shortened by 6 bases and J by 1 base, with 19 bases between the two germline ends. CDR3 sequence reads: CASSIWPGSGSYEQYF. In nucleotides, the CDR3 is TGTGCCAGCTCCATTTGGCCAGGGTCCGGATCCTACGAGCAGTACTTC.

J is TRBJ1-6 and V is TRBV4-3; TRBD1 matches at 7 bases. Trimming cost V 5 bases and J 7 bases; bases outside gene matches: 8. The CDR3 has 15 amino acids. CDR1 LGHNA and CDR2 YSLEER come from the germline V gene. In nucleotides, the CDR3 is TGCGCCAGCAGCTCTTGGACAGGTTCGAATTCACCCCTCCACTTT. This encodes CASSSWTGSNSPLHF.

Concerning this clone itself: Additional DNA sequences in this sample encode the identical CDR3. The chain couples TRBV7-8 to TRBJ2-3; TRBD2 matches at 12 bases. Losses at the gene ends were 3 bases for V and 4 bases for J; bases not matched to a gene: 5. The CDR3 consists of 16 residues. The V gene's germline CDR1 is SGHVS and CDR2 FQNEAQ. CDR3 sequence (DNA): TGTGCCAGCAGCTTCCAGACTAGCGGGGGTTCAGATACGCAGTATTTT. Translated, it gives CASSFQTSGGSDTQYF.

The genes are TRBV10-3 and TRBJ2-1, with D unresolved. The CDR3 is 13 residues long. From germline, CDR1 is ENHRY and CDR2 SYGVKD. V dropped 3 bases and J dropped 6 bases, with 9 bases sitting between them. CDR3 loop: CAISETSSNEQFF. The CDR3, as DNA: TGTGCCATCAGTGAAACGTCAAGCAATGAGCAGTTCTTC.

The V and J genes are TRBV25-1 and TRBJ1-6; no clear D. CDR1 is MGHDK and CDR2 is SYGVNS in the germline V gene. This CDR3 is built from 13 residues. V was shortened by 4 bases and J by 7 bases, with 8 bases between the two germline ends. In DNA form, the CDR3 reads TGTGCCAGCAGTGCAATAGGGAATTCACCCCTCCACTTT. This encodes CASSAIGNSPLHF.

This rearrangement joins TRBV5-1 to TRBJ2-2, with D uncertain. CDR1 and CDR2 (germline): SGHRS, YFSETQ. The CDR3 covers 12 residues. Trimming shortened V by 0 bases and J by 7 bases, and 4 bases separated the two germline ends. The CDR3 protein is CASSLAVGELFF. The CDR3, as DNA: TGCGCCAGCAGCTTGGCCGTCGGGGAGCTGTTTTTT.